The 2 T cell receptor beta chains reported below all come from one sample, sequenced in a study of Ad26.COV2.S vaccination and SARS-CoV-2 variants. Treatment noted: over 15 received Ad26.COV2.S at low or high dose, single or two shots; several received placebo; per-sample allocation not given. All samples were drawn on day 63, counting from the first vaccine or placebo injection. Clones were read by immunoSEQ multiplex PCR, and TCRdb kept only the in-frame ones, dropping some. This sample has 330,000 or so clones, with roughly 90% found just once. The sample consisted of peripheral blood, taken in a trial of Ad26.COV2.S vaccine versus placebo. The origin of the receptors is a person between 18 and 65 years old who received the Ad26.COV2.S COVID-19 vaccine or a placebo.

V gene TRBV11-2 combines with J gene TRBJ2-5; 14 nucleotides align to TRBD2. The germline CDR1 and CDR2 sequences are SGHAT and FQNNGV. Germline trimming cut 7 bases from V and 1 base from J; bases unmatched to any gene: 8. The CDR3 contains 17 residues. The CDR3: CASTPTSGRDSQETQYF. Written as DNA, the CDR3 is TGTGCCAGCACTCCGACTAGCGGGAGGGATAGCCAAGAGACCCAGTACTTC. Looking up the rest from reference TRBV11-2 and TRBJ2-5 gives the full variable domain: EAGVAQSPRYKIIEKRQSVAFWCNPISGHATLYWYQQILGQGPKLLIQFQNNGVVDDSQLPKDRFSAERLKGVDSTLKIQPAKLEDSAVYLCASTPTSGRDSQETQYFGPGTRLLVL.

This clone was counted a few times. The chain joins TRBV6-5 to TRBJ1-1; D perhaps matches TRBD1 (6 bases). Germline loops: CDR1 MNHEY, CDR2 SVGAGI. Trimming removed 6 bases from V and 8 bases from J, with 19 bases in between. The CDR3 has 14 amino acids. CDR3 residues: CASSSLLRQVEAFF. CDR3 bases: TGTGCCAGCAGCTCCCTACTCCGACAGGTCGAAGCTTTCTTT.